These 15 T cell receptor beta chains were all obtained from the same sample, sequenced in a study of shared clonotypes between healthy human individuals. This table comes from immunoSEQ multiplex PCR, and its TCRdb copy is limited to in-frame clones, with some not included. Among roughly 1 million clones listed, around 76% were seen once. Sequenced: memory CD4+ T cells sorted from blood. Sample subset: CD45RA-negative fraction. These receptors all come from a man between 18 and 35 years old in good health.

In its sample, this clone was seen many times. This chain joins TRBV6-1 and TRBJ1-6; the match to TRBD1 covers 9 bases. The CDR3 length is 13 residues. The germline CDR1 and CDR2 sequences are MNHNS and SASEGT. Trimming at V came to 3 bases and at J to 11 bases, leaving 2 bases not matched to a gene. The CDR3 DNA sequence: TGTGCCAGCAGTGAGACAGGGGGAGCACCCCTCCACTTT. Its translation is CASSETGGAPLHF.

The chain joins TRBV27 to TRBJ2-1; 8 bases fit TRBD1. The CDR3 totals 14 residues. V lost 9 bases to trimming and J lost 9 bases; unmatched junction nucleotides: 13. CDR1 is MNHEY, CDR2 SMNVEV, per germline (reference sequence). The CDR3 bases are TGTGCCAGTCAATCTGGACAGGGTAATTCTGAGCAGTTCTTC. It encodes CASQSGQGNSEQFF.

The rearrangement uses TRBV5-4 and TRBJ2-1; 11 bases are shared with TRBD2. CDR1 and CDR2 (germline): SGHNT, YYREEE (reference sequence). V was pared by 4 bases and J by 2 bases, with 2 bases of the junction left unmatched. CDR3 length equals 15 residues. This CDR3 reads CASSASGRPYNEQFF. The CDR3 nucleotides are TGTGCCAGCAGCGCTAGCGGGAGGCCCTACAATGAGCAGTTCTTC.

The chain carries TRBV19 and TRBJ2-7; D is perhaps TRBD2 (5 bases). The germline gives CDR1 LNHDA, CDR2 SQIVND (reference sequence). Deletions cut 6 bases from V and 0 bases from J, with 18 bases between. The CDR3 contains 16 residues. CDR3 nucleotide sequence: TGTGCCAGTAGCAATCAACTAGGGCTAAGCTCCTACGAGCAGTACTTC. Its protein product is CASSNQLGLSSYEQYF.

The V and J genes are TRBV5-6 and TRBJ1-1; no reliable D call. Trimming stripped 2 bases from V and 0 bases from J, with 14 bases between. The CDR3 is made up of 16 amino acids. Per germline, CDR1 SGHDT and CDR2 YYEEEE. The CDR3 reads CASSFSGSKMNTEAFF. CDR3 DNA: TGTGCCAGCAGCTTCTCAGGCAGTAAAATGAACACTGAAGCTTTCTTT.

The V gene is TRBV18, the J gene TRBJ2-7; 13 nucleotides agree with TRBD2. The CDR3 spans 18 residues. The junction had 10 bases not matched to a gene; V was cut back by 2 bases and J by 3 bases. Germline CDR1 reads KGHSH; CDR2 reads LQKENI. CDR3 DNA: TGTGCCAGCTCACCAGTTGCACTAGCGGGAGGGGGACTCTACGAGCAGTACTTC. This codes for CASSPVALAGGGLYEQYF.

This clone has a handful of counts. This chain connects TRBV4-1 to TRBJ2-5; possibly TRBD1 or TRBD2 for D (7 bases each). Deletions cut 0 bases from V and 2 bases from J, with 16 bases between. This CDR3 has 17 residues. The V gene's germline CDR1 is MGHRA and CDR2 YSYEKL. CDR3 nucleotide sequence: TGCGCCAGCAGCCAAGATCAGTACAGGGGAGGGCAAGAGACCCAGTACTTC. It is translated as CASSQDQYRGGQETQYF.

The chain recombines TRBV4-1 with TRBJ2-2; 10 nucleotides agree with TRBD2. J gave up 4 bases and V 4 bases, and 9 bases lay outside the gene matches. The CDR3 is made up of 17 amino acids. Germline V CDR1 and CDR2: MGHRA, YSYEKL. CDR3 region: CASSPLAASGGTGELFF. Here the CDR3 DNA reads TGCGCCAGCAGCCCACTAGCGGCTAGCGGGGGCACCGGGGAGCTGTTTTTT.

Only a few counts were recorded for this clone. The chain combines TRBV27 with TRBJ1-1, with 8 bases that match TRBD1. Trimming removed 4 bases from V and 8 bases from J; junction bases left unmatched: 15. The CDR3 is made up of 16 amino acids. Germline V lookup: CDR1 MNHEY, CDR2 SMNVEV (reference sequence). The CDR3 loop is CASSWAQGGRGHEAFF. CDR3 coding DNA: TGTGCCAGCAGTTGGGCACAGGGGGGCAGAGGCCACGAAGCTTTCTTT.

The rearrangement links TRBV7-2 to TRBJ1-1; D is unclear. This CDR3 has 16 residues. Between the trimmed V and J ends, which lost 1 base and 1 base, there was a span of 13 bases. CDR1 is SGHTA, CDR2 FQGNSA, per germline. CDR3 sequence: CASSLGGQLKNTEAFF. In nucleotides, the CDR3 is TGTGCCAGCAGCTTAGGTGGGCAGTTAAAGAACACTGAAGCTTTCTTT.

The chain joins TRBV18 to TRBJ2-1; no reliable D call. Per the germline V gene, CDR1 is KGHSH and CDR2 is LQKENI. There are 16 residues in the CDR3. Trimming cost V 3 bases and J 8 bases, with 20 bases left between them. In DNA form, the CDR3 reads TGTGCCAGCTCACCGCAAGTTTCCGGGCTCAGCGATGAGCAGTTCTTC. Protein product: CASSPQVSGLSDEQFF.

This clone was seen a single time. The chain has TRBV30 and TRBJ1-3; D is possibly TRBD1 (6 bases). Per the germline V gene, CDR1 is GTSNPN and CDR2 is SVGIG (reference sequence). The V and J ends lost 2 bases and 2 bases respectively, with 10 bases between them. The CDR3 has 14 residues. The CDR3 spells CAWSQGLAGNTIYF. CDR3 bases: TGTGCCTGGAGTCAGGGGCTGGCTGGAAACACCATATATTTT.

The chain has TRBV5-1 and TRBJ2-2; the D is unclear. V dropped 4 bases and J dropped 4 bases, with 14 bases sitting between them. The CDR3 contains 15 residues. Looked up from germline, CDR1 is SGHRS and CDR2 is YFSETQ. CDR3 region: CASSDGGHVTGELFF. The CDR3 DNA follows: TGCGCCAGCAGCGATGGCGGTCATGTCACCGGGGAGCTGTTTTTT. The variable domain in full, with the rest retrieved from reference TRBV5-1 and TRBJ2-2, is KAGVTQTPRYLIKTRGQQVTLSCSPISGHRSVSWYQQTPGQGLQFLFEYFSETQRNKGNFPGRFSGRQFSNSRSEMNVSTLELGDSALYLCASSDGGHVTGELFFGEGSRLTVL.

This chain uses TRBV2 with TRBJ2-7; 11 bases are shared with TRBD1. Germline V CDR1 and CDR2: SNHLY, FYNNEI. V shed 8 bases and J 3 bases; nucleotides not matched to a gene: 3. The CDR3 contains 13 residues. CDR3 bases: TGTGCCAGCGGGGGGACAGGGGGCTACGAGCAGTACTTC. Translated: CASGGTGGYEQYF.

This clone was recorded a few times. The chain carries TRBV21-1 and TRBJ2-3; no check of the table's D call, TRBD2, against the DNA was made. TRBV21-1 is a documented pseudogene. CDR3 size: 13 residues. CDR3 bases: TGTGCCAGCAGCTTTCGGGGTACAGATACGCAGTATTTT. This translates into CASSFRGTDTQYF.